This TCR beta chain comes out of a study of blood T cell repertoires in COVID-19. The CDR3 covers 14 residues. V was clipped by 5 bases and J by 3 bases; unmatched bases: 6. The germline V gene encodes CDR1 SGHTA and CDR2 FQGNSA. Produced via immunoSEQ multiplex PCR; TCRdb's table is partial and in-frame only. The table has under 350,000 clones, approximately 86% seen once. The sequence came from a woman aged 18-29 years who had recovered from COVID-19. The rearrangement uses TRBV7-2 and TRBJ1-1; 7 bases are shared with TRBD1. Sequenced input: PBMCs or T cells enriched from blood (not recorded which). The CDR3 protein is CASSGQAIYTEAFF. The DNA for the CDR3 is TGTGCCAGCAGCGGACAGGCAATATACACTGAAGCTTTCTTT.